This record covers a single T cell receptor beta chain. Its matching antigen is unknown. These data originate in a study of identical twins. General study findings and limits: Part of the zero-insertion signal could reflect confounding by invariant MAIT and iNKT cells.

With 3 bases removed from V and 7 bases from J, the gap between germline ends came to 16 bases. CDR1 is KGHSH, CDR2 LQKENI, per germline. This CDR3 region has 14 residues. TCRdb reanalysed the 5' RACE reads using MiXCR and keeps one entry per CDR3 protein. The sample lists about 720,000 distinct CDR3 sequences; roughly 18% were seen once. These same data were also listed under a study on T cells expressing NK-cell markers.

The sequenced material came from PBMCs. V usage is TRBV18 and J usage is TRBJ2-7, with a weak D call TRBD2 (5 bases). This clonotype was sampled from a woman under 30 in good health. The DNA of the CDR3 is TGTGCCAGCTCACCGAGCTCCCTATCGGGGGAGCAGTACTTC. It yields the protein CASSPSSLSGEQYF. Together with reference TRBV18 and TRBJ2-7, the CDR3 gives the full variable domain: NAGVMQNPRHLVRRRGQEARLRCSPMKGHSHVYWYRQLPEEGLKFMVYLQKENIIDESGMPKERFSAEFPKEGPSILRIQQVVRGDSAAYFCASSPSSLSGEQYFGPGTRLTVT.